This T cell receptor (beta chain) is from a study of blood T cell repertoires in COVID-19. Study-wide background: The origin of the acute and convalescent COVID-19 samples was the United States, Italy and Spain. T cells, B-cell-depleted T cells, or PBMCs provided the cDNA or gDNA that served as material.

How the authors handled the data: Reference gene primers were amplified, and this amplification served to estimate nucleated cell counts. Profiling relied on immunoSEQ multiplex PCR, and the TCRdb table lists in-frame clones only, not all of them. V, J and clone size derive from that table, while D and trimming were established from the DNA sequence. This table has about 78,000 clones, roughly 86% appearing once. The CDR3 length is 16 residues. Germline V gene lookup returns CDR1 SGHRS and CDR2 YFSETQ. Of note for this clone: One end of the junction is discordant with germline, which a read error may explain.

Sequencing was done on a sample of peripheral blood. The receptor comes from a man aged 45-65 years with active or convalescent COVID-19. This chain uses TRBV5-1 with TRBJ1-3, with TRBD1 matching 8 bases. The CDR3 reads CASSPGQGSSGSTIYF. The DNA for the CDR3 is TGCGCCAGCAGCCCCGGACAGGGAAGTTCTGGAAGCACCATATATTTT.